Listed here are 20 T cell receptor beta chains from one sample, sequenced in a study of control samples from healthy donors and cancer patients. This table comes from immunoSEQ multiplex PCR, and its TCRdb copy is limited to in-frame clones, with some not included. The table lists roughly 130,000 clones, about 93% of them singletons, with 1.7% in the top ten. What was sequenced was PBMCs. The receptors here all came from a man in his fifties or sixties with head and neck cancer.

The V and J genes are TRBV5-1 and TRBJ2-2; 15 nucleotides line up with TRBD2. Germline CDR1 SGHRS, CDR2 YFSETQ. V dropped 4 bases and J dropped 3; count of bases not matched to a gene: 7. CDR3 length equals 18 residues. The CDR3, as DNA: TGCGCCAGCAGCCGTGGGACTAGCGGGGGGCAAGACACCGGGGAGCTGTTTTTT. Translated, it gives CASSRGTSGGQDTGELFF.

The V gene is TRBV6-2 or TRBV6-3, the J gene TRBJ2-1, with D maybe TRBD2 (6 bases). The V gene lost 1 base and the J gene lost 9 bases, with 13 bases spanning the gap. The CDR3 runs to 14 residues. The germline V gene has CDR1 MNHEY and CDR2 SVGEGT. The CDR3 here is CASSYLTSYGEQFF. CDR3 in DNA: TGTGCCAGCAGTTACTTAACTAGCTACGGTGAGCAGTTCTTC.

The chain is built from TRBV7-3 and TRBJ1-6; D unclear. This CDR3 comprises 13 residues. V was cut by 4 bases and J by 6 bases, with 7 bases left in between. CDR1 and CDR2 (germline): SGHTA, FQGTGA. As DNA, the CDR3 is TGTGCCAGCAGCTGGAACAGTAATTCACCCCTCCACTTT. It codes for CASSWNSNSPLHF.

This clone was recorded only once. This chain uses TRBV11-3 with TRBJ1-3, with a weak D call TRBD1 (6 bases). This CDR3 comprises 14 residues. Trimming shortened V by 2 bases and J by 3 bases, and 8 bases separated the two germline ends. Germline CDR1 reads SGHNT; CDR2 reads YENEEA. The CDR3 region is CASSLSGVGNTIYF. The CDR3 coding sequence is TGTGCCAGCAGCTTATCAGGGGTTGGAAACACCATATATTTT.

In DNA form, the CDR3 reads TGTGCCAGCAGCCCCCCACAGGGGGCGAATTCACCCCTCCACTTT. Protein: CASSPPQGANSPLHF. The genes are TRBV6-5 and TRBJ1-6, with TRBD1 matching 9 bases. CDR3 length: 15 amino acids. Germline V gene sequence: CDR1 MNHEY, CDR2 SVGAGI. V shed 6 bases, J shed 7 bases, and the junction held 7 bases outside the gene matches.

This clone has only one observation. The same CDR3 arises from other DNA sequences in this sample as well. This chain joins TRBV30 and TRBJ1-3; D is unresolved. Looked up from germline, CDR1 is GTSNPN and CDR2 is SVGIG (reference sequence). There are 12 residues in the CDR3. V lost 0 bases and J lost 4, with 4 bases in between. The CDR3 nucleotides are TGTGCCTGGAGTGTCTTGGGAAACACCATATATTTT. Translating gives CAWSVLGNTIYF.

The chain carries TRBV6-5 and TRBJ1-1; no reliable D call. V was pared by 6 bases and J by 8 bases, with 16 bases between. Germline CDR1 MNHEY, CDR2 SVGAGI. The CDR3 runs 13 residues. The CDR3: CASRRAEVREAFF. DNA of the CDR3: TGTGCCAGCAGAAGGGCCGAAGTGCGGGAAGCTTTCTTT.

The chain has TRBV6-6 and TRBJ1-3; weak D call: TRBD1 (5 bases). The germline CDR1 and CDR2 sequences are MNHNY and SVGAGI (reference sequence). This CDR3 is 15 amino acids long. V lost 5 bases to trimming and J lost 0 bases, with 11 bases between them. Written as DNA, the CDR3 is TGTGCCAGCAGTAAACAGGCGAACTCTGGAAACACCATATATTTT. Residues: CASSKQANSGNTIYF.

The CDR3 reads CASKGGGNEKLFF. Here the CDR3 DNA reads TGTGCCAGCAAGGGGGGGGGAAATGAAAAACTGTTTTTT. V gene TRBV3-1 (or the pseudogene TRBV3-2) combines with J gene TRBJ1-4; D might be TRBD1 (6 bases). The V gene's germline CDR1 is LGHDT and CDR2 YNNKEL (reference sequence). This CDR3 region has 13 residues. V was pared by 7 bases and J by 5 bases, with 11 bases between.

The V and J genes are TRBV19 and TRBJ1-5, with TRBD1 as a possible D gene (5 bases). Germline values: CDR1 LNHDA, CDR2 SQIVND (reference sequence). The germline V and J ends were trimmed by 1 base and 5 bases, with 21 bases remaining between them. This CDR3 contains 18 residues. DNA of the CDR3: TGTGCCAGTAGTATAGGGCCAGCCGACTATTTGGGGCATCAGCCCCAGCATTTT. Its protein product is CASSIGPADYLGHQPQHF.

In this sample, this clone turned up once. J is TRBJ2-7 and V is TRBV15, with D possibly being TRBD1 (6 bases). This CDR3 has 14 residues. The germline V gene encodes CDR1 LNHNV and CDR2 YYDKDF (reference sequence). V lost 6 bases and J 0 bases, leaving 12 bases between the germline ends. The CDR3 nucleotides are TGTGCCACCAGTCCTACAGGGAGCTCCTACGAGCAGTACTTC. It specifies CATSPTGSSYEQYF.

This clone appeared once. The chain joins TRBV4-3 to TRBJ1-1; a possible D gene is TRBD1 (6 bases). Germline V gene sequence: CDR1 LGHNA, CDR2 YSLEER. Trimming cost V 0 bases and J 1 base, with 12 bases left between them. The length of the CDR3 is 16 residues. The CDR3 DNA follows: TGCGCCAGCAGCCAAGATGGAACAGGGAAGAACACTGAAGCTTTCTTT. Encoded protein: CASSQDGTGKNTEAFF.

V gene TRBV7-2 combines with J gene TRBJ1-4; 10 bases match TRBD1. V was clipped by 5 bases and J by 6 bases; unmatched bases: 3. The CDR3 covers 14 residues. Germline V CDR1 and CDR2: SGHTA, FQGNSA. The CDR3 coding sequence is TGTGCCAGCAGCCGGGACAGGGGAGATGAAAAACTGTTTTTT. This gives the protein CASSRDRGDEKLFF.

The chain joins TRBV6-6 to TRBJ1-1, with 9 bases aligning to TRBD1. The CDR3 is 12 amino acids. Per germline, CDR1 MNHNY and CDR2 SVGAGI (reference sequence). The V and J ends lost 6 bases and 10 bases, in that order; junction bases with no gene match: 6. The DNA for the CDR3 is TGTGCCAGCAGCCTACAGGGGGCAGGAGCTTTCTTT. Translating it yields CASSLQGAGAFF.

This chain connects TRBV3-1 (or the pseudogene TRBV3-2) to TRBJ2-3, with 10 bases aligning to TRBD2. V was pared by 4 bases and J by 2 bases, with 6 bases of the junction left unmatched. Germline CDR1 reads LGHDT; CDR2 reads YNNKEL (reference sequence). The CDR3 is 16 amino acids. CDR3 in amino acids: CASSRSSGGTTDTQYF. The CDR3, as DNA: TGTGCCAGCAGCCGGAGTAGCGGGGGGACCACAGATACGCAGTATTTT.

This sequence joins TRBV6-5 and TRBJ2-7; D not resolved. Trimming removed 7 bases from V and 1 base from J, with 11 bases in between. Germline CDR1 MNHEY, CDR2 SVGAGI. The CDR3 has 13 amino acids. The chain's CDR3 is CASNPTNSYEQYF. CDR3 bases: TGTGCCAGCAACCCGACAAATTCCTACGAGCAGTACTTC.

The V and J genes are TRBV5-1 and TRBJ2-3, with 10 nucleotides matching TRBD2. The CDR3 runs to 16 residues. From germline, CDR1 is SGHRS and CDR2 YFSETQ. Trimming at V came to 0 bases and at J to 4 bases, leaving 5 bases not matched to a gene. The CDR3 nucleotides are TGCGCCAGCAGCTTGGGAGGGACTAGCGTGGCAGATACGCAGTATTTT. Its protein product is CASSLGGTSVADTQYF. Looking up the rest from reference TRBV5-1 and TRBJ2-3 gives the full variable domain: KAGVTQTPRYLIKTRGQQVTLSCSPISGHRSVSWYQQTPGQGLQFLFEYFSETQRNKGNFPGRFSGRQFSNSRSEMNVSTLELGDSALYLCASSLGGTSVADTQYFGPGTRLTVL.

The rearrangement links TRBV4-2 to TRBJ2-6; D unresolved. This CDR3 spans 16 amino acids. The germline V gene encodes CDR1 LGHNA and CDR2 YNFKEQ. The V end was cut by 1 base, the J end by 0 bases, with 7 bases between. Here the CDR3 reads CASSQGPNSGANVLTF. The CDR3 DNA reads TGTGCCAGCAGCCAAGGACCGAACTCTGGGGCCAACGTCCTGACTTTC.

Written as DNA, the CDR3 is TGTGCCAGCAGCAAATGGGACAGGGGAATGAACACTGAAGCTTTCTTT. It codes for CASSKWDRGMNTEAFF. The chain links TRBV21-1 to TRBJ1-1; no DNA check was done on the table's D call, TRBD1. TRBV21-1 is assigned pseudogene status. The CDR3 covers 16 residues.

This rearrangement joins TRBV19 to TRBJ2-2, with D hard to call. Germline values: CDR1 LNHDA, CDR2 SQIVND (reference sequence). Trimming took off 5 bases at V and 0 bases at J, with 13 bases between the two ends. The length of the CDR3 is 16 residues. CDR3 sequence (DNA): TGTGCCAGTAGTCCCCGGACGGCCGCGAACACCGGGGAGCTGTTTTTT. This encodes CASSPRTAANTGELFF.